Listed below are T cell receptor beta chains from one sample, sequenced in a study of cytomegalovirus exposure and HLA in healthy donors. Sequenced by immunoSEQ multiplex PCR; TCRdb stores in-frame clones only, minus some. The sample carries 150,000 to 200,000 clones, 70% to 80% recorded once. Material for sequencing was PBMCs. These receptors were collected from a woman between 45 and 65 years old in good health and CMV-seronegative. The CDR3 runs from the conserved cysteine through the conserved F or W. Fields, in order: clone size, D gene, J gene, V gene, CDR3 DNA, CDR3 protein. A D gene is named only where the DNA matches it firmly. Expanded clones are given a class, and other clones once, few, many or no size at all.

abundance: NA
d_gene: TRBD2
j_gene: TRBJ2-7
v_gene: TRBV5-1
CDR3nt: TGCGCCAGCAGCTTGGATCTAGCGGGGGGGCCCGTCGAGCAGTACTTC
CDR3aa: CASSLDLAGGPVEQYF

abundance: NA
d_gene: NA
j_gene: TRBJ2-7
v_gene: TRBV9
CDR3nt: TGTGCCAGCAGCGTCGGGTTAGCGGCAACAAATATGGCCTACGAGCAGTACTTC
CDR3aa: CASSVGLAATNMAYEQYF

abundance: NA
d_gene: NA
j_gene: TRBJ2-7
v_gene: TRBV4-2
CDR3nt: TGTGCCAGCAGCCAAGATCGCGCCTGGGAGCAGTACTTC
CDR3aa: CASSQDRAWEQYF

abundance: few
d_gene: NA
j_gene: TRBJ2-7
v_gene: TRBV27
CDR3nt: TGTGCCAGCGGACTGGGATACGAGCAGTACTTC
CDR3aa: CASGLGYEQYF

abundance: few
d_gene: TRBD1
j_gene: TRBJ2-3
v_gene: TRBV11-3
CDR3nt: TGTGCCAGCAGCTACGACAGGGGTTGGGTCACAGATACGCAGTATTTT
CDR3aa: CASSYDRGWVTDTQYF

abundance: NA
d_gene: TRBD1
j_gene: TRBJ2-7
v_gene: TRBV7-9
CDR3nt: TGTGCCAGCAGCTTCCGGGACAGGGCCTACGAGCAGTACTTC
CDR3aa: CASSFRDRAYEQYF

abundance: NA
d_gene: NA
j_gene: TRBJ1-5
v_gene: TRBV7-9
CDR3nt: TGTGCCAGCAGCTCTAGCGCAAGTCAGCCCCAGCATTTT
CDR3aa: CASSSSASQPQHF

abundance: NA
d_gene: NA
j_gene: TRBJ2-2
v_gene: TRBV9
CDR3nt: TGTGCCAGCAGCCCCTCGGCCGGGGAGCTGTTTTTT
CDR3aa: CASSPSAGELFF

abundance: NA
d_gene: TRBD1
j_gene: TRBJ1-1
v_gene: TRBV6-5
CDR3nt: TGTGCCAGCAGTACGGGACAGGTGAACACTGAAGCTTTCTTT
CDR3aa: CASSTGQVNTEAFF

abundance: NA
d_gene: TRBD2
j_gene: TRBJ2-5
v_gene: TRBV9
CDR3nt: TGTGCCAGCAGCGTAGGGTCCCTAGCGGGGGCGGGAGAGACCCAGTACTTC
CDR3aa: CASSVGSLAGAGETQYF

abundance: NA
d_gene: NA
j_gene: TRBJ1-3
v_gene: TRBV5-1
CDR3nt: TGCGCCAGCAGCCCTACAGGGAGTGGCTCTGGAAACACCATATATTTT
CDR3aa: CASSPTGSGSGNTIYF

abundance: NA
d_gene: TRBD1
j_gene: TRBJ1-1
v_gene: TRBV5-1
CDR3nt: TGCGCCAGCAGCTGGGGGACAGGGGGGCTGGCGATGAACACTGAAGCTTTCTTT
CDR3aa: CASSWGTGGLAMNTEAFF

abundance: NA
d_gene: NA
j_gene: TRBJ1-1
v_gene: TRBV5-1
CDR3nt: TGCGCCAGCAGGGCCCAGGCGAACACTGAAGCTTTCTTT
CDR3aa: CASRAQANTEAFF

abundance: NA
d_gene: NA
j_gene: TRBJ1-1
v_gene: TRBV19
CDR3nt: TGTGCCAGTAGTACCGGACAGCTGAACACTGAAGCTTTCTTT
CDR3aa: CASSTGQLNTEAFF

abundance: NA
d_gene: NA
j_gene: TRBJ1-2
v_gene: TRBV7-9
CDR3nt: TGTGCCAGCAGCTCCCGAGCTGGGACTGCGAGCTATGGCTACACCTTC
CDR3aa: CASSSRAGTASYGYTF

abundance: NA
d_gene: NA
j_gene: TRBJ2-7
v_gene: TRBV7-9
CDR3nt: TGTGCCAGCAGCTTAGCAGTTGCGGTCCACGAGCAGTACTTC
CDR3aa: CASSLAVAVHEQYF

abundance: few
d_gene: TRBD2
j_gene: TRBJ2-7
v_gene: TRBV5-6
CDR3nt: TGTGCCAGCAGCCGTTGGCCCCCAGGGACTAGCGGGAGGCCCTACGAGCAGTACTTC
CDR3aa: CASSRWPPGTSGRPYEQYF

abundance: NA
d_gene: TRBD2
j_gene: TRBJ2-5
v_gene: TRBV9
CDR3nt: TGTGCCAGCAGCATACCAGCGGGAGGCAAAGAGACCCAGTACTTC
CDR3aa: CASSIPAGGKETQYF

abundance: few
d_gene: NA
j_gene: TRBJ1-6
v_gene: TRBV6-5
CDR3nt: TGTGCCAGCAGTGATACTATTTCACCCCTCCACTTT
CDR3aa: CASSDTISPLHF

abundance: NA
d_gene: TRBD1
j_gene: TRBJ1-6
v_gene: TRBV19
CDR3nt: TGTGCCAGTAACAGGGACAGCTTGAGCTCCTATAATTCACCCCTCCACTTT
CDR3aa: CASNRDSLSSYNSPLHF

abundance: NA
d_gene: TRBD2
j_gene: TRBJ2-7
v_gene: TRBV6-1
CDR3nt: TGTGCCAGCAGCTCCGAACGGACTAGCGGCTACGAGCAGTACTTC
CDR3aa: CASSSERTSGYEQYF

abundance: NA
d_gene: NA
j_gene: TRBJ1-4
v_gene: TRBV5-6
CDR3nt: TGTGCCAGCAGCCCTCAGGGGTCAAGGGGCGGATATGAAAAACTGTTTTTT
CDR3aa: CASSPQGSRGGYEKLFF

abundance: NA
d_gene: NA
j_gene: TRBJ1-2
v_gene: TRBV5-6
CDR3nt: TGTGCCAGCAGCTTTTTTGCGGGATATGGCTACACCTTC
CDR3aa: CASSFFAGYGYTF

abundance: few
d_gene: NA
j_gene: TRBJ1-4
v_gene: TRBV2
CDR3nt: TGTGCCTCCCCAGGACCACCTGGGAGTGAAAAACTGTTTTTT
CDR3aa: CASPGPPGSEKLFF

abundance: few
d_gene: NA
j_gene: TRBJ1-1
v_gene: TRBV6-5
CDR3nt: TGTGCCAGCTACAGGGTTAACACTGAAGCTTTCTTT
CDR3aa: CASYRVNTEAFF

abundance: NA
d_gene: NA
j_gene: TRBJ2-7
v_gene: TRBV7-9
CDR3nt: TGTGCCAGCAGCCGGACAGACTACGAGCAGTACTTC
CDR3aa: CASSRTDYEQYF

abundance: NA
d_gene: NA
j_gene: TRBJ1-1
v_gene: TRBV7-9
CDR3nt: TGTGCCAGCAGCTTAGCGGGGTCGGGGAGTGAAGCTTTCTTT
CDR3aa: CASSLAGSGSEAFF